The present TCR beta chain was sequenced within a study of blood T cell repertoires in COVID-19 (dated by TCRdb to 2020 to 2022). About the full investigation: Collaborator samples came from the United States, Italy and Spain and covered acute and convalescent phases of COVID-19. The samples were drawn from two sources: the first 160 participants of the ongoing ImmuneRACE study, and 1,200 or so subjects contributed by 6 global collaborators. The material from the prospective study consisted of cDNA or gDNA derived from T cells, B-cell-depleted T cells, or PBMCs. The repertoires were made available in a free public database intended to serve as a resource for research on the immune response to SARS-CoV-2. Subjects who had been exposed to COVID-19, were actively infected with it, or had recovered from it provided the deeply sampled blood TCRbeta repertoires that made up the dataset. The sample metadata nearly always contained a de-identified subject ID, COVID-19 status, age in years and sex. Where available, HLA class I and class II types were taken from metadata supplied by the sample provider and were not determined by assay-based typing. The paper as a whole reports these results and caveats: How much clinical and demographic metadata was included differed by source and by participant, and the metadata was provided uncurated.

Each collaborating institution followed its own protocols to collect whole blood in K2EDTA tubes. For TCRbeta analysis, collaborators shipped samples as frozen whole blood, isolated PBMCs, or DNA extracted from either of those sample types. TCRbeta CDR3 regions were amplified from genomic DNA using the immunoSEQ Assay, a bias-controlled multiplex PCR. The authors' pipeline ran thus. The number of nucleated cells in each sample was estimated by amplification of reference gene primers within the assay. To quantify the absolute abundance of each unique TCRbeta CDR3 rearrangement, sequence reads were collapsed and filtered. For each sample, productive Simpson clonality was calculated by taking the square root of Simpson's diversity index across productive rearrangements. As stored in TCRdb, this immuneACCESS dataset retains in-frame rearrangements with V and J assigned. A fraction of the clones does not appear; measured against another copy, unresolved V genes explain less than half of the discrepancy, and the remainder lacks a known reason. That table is the source of V, J and clone size, and D and trimming were worked out from the DNA. Within this sample are more than 200,000 clones, with 80% to 85% of them counted one time only. Together, the top ten hold 4% to 5.5% of the sample.

The V and J ends are trimmed by 3 bases and 7 bases, leaving 13 bases between them. Based on the germline V gene (reference sequence), the CDR1 and CDR2 sequences are GTSNPN and SVGIG. The cysteine opens and the phenylalanine closes a CDR3 of 13 amino acids. CDR3 DNA is the only sequence kept; it has 39 bases, read in frame from the first base. As for this clone: There is no known antigen for this receptor. It has no much larger one-base neighbor in the sample; base qualities were not kept.

Sequencing used peripheral blood. The sequence is built from TRBV30 and TRBJ1-5; there is no confident call for the D gene. This clonotype was obtained from a man aged 50-59 years with active or convalescent COVID-19. The CDR3 here reads CAWSNGQEQPQHF. DNA sequence: TGTGCCTGGAGCAACGGCCAGGAACAGCCCCAGCATTTT. The CDR3, completed at both ends by the reference TRBV30 and TRBJ1-5 genes, gives the full variable domain SQTIHQWPATLVQPVGSPLSLECTVEGTSNPNLYWYRQAAGRGLQLLFYSVGIGQISSEVPQNLSASRPQDRQFILSSKKLLLSDSGFYLCAWSNGQEQPQHFGDGTRLSIL.